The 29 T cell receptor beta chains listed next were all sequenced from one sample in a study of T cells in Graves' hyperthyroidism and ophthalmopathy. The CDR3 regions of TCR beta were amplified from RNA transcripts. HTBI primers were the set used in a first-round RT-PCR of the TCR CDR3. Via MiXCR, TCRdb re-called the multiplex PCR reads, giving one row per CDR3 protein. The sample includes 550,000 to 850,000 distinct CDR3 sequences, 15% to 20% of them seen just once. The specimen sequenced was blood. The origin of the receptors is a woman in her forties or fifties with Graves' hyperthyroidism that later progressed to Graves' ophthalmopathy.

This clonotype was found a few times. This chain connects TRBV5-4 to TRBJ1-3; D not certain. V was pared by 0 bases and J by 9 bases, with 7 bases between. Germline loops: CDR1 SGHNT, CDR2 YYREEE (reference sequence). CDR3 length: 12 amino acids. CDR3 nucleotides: TGTGCCAGCAGCTTGGATGGGCGCACCATATATTTT. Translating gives CASSLDGRTIYF.

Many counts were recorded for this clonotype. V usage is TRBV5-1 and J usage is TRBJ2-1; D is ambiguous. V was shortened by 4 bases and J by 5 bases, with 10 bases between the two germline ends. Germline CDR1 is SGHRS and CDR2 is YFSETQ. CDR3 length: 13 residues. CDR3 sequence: CASSPPGDNEQFF. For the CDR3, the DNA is TGCGCCAGCAGCCCCCCGGGTGACAATGAGCAGTTCTTC. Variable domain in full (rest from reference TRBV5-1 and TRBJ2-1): KAGVTQTPRYLIKTRGQQVTLSCSPISGHRSVSWYQQTPGQGLQFLFEYFSETQRNKGNFPGRFSGRQFSNSRSEMNVSTLELGDSALYLCASSPPGDNEQFFGPGTRLTVL.

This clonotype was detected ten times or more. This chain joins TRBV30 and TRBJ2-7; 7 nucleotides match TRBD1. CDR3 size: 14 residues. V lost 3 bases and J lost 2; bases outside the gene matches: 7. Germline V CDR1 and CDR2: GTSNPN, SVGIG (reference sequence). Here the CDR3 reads CAWRVLTGPYEQYF. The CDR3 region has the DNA TGTGCCTGGAGGGTACTGACAGGGCCCTACGAGCAGTACTTC.

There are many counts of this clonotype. CDR3 amino acids: CASSPEPTGGPSTDTQYF. The CDR3 nucleotides read TGTGCCAGCAGCCCTGAGCCCACAGGGGGCCCGAGCACAGATACGCAGTATTTT. V gene TRBV12-3 or TRBV12-4 combines with J gene TRBJ2-3, with 9 bases matching TRBD1. The CDR3 covers 18 residues. V lost 6 bases, J lost 0 bases, and 13 bases stayed unmatched.

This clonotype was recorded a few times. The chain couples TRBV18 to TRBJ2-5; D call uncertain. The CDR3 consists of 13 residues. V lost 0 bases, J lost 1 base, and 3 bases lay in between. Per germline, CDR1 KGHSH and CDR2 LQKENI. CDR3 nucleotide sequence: TGTGCCAGCTCACCACCCTTCCAAGAGACCCAGTACTTC. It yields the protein CASSPPFQETQYF.

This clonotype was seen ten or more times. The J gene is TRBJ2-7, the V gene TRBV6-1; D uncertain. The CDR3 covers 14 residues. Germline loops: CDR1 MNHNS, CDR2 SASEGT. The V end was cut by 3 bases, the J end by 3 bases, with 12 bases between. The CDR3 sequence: CASSDELQIYEQYF. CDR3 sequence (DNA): TGTGCCAGCAGTGATGAATTACAGATCTACGAGCAGTACTTC.

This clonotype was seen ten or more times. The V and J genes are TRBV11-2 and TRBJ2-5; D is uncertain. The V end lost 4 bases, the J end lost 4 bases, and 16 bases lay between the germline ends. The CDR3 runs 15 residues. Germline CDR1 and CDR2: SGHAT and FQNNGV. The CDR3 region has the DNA TGTGCCAGCAGCTCCCCCGGTGATCGGAGAGAGACCCAGTACTTC. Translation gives CASSSPGDRRETQYF. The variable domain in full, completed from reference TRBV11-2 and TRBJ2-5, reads EAGVAQSPRYKIIEKRQSVAFWCNPISGHATLYWYQQILGQGPKLLIQFQNNGVVDDSQLPKDRFSAERLKGVDSTLKIQPAKLEDSAVYLCASSSPGDRRETQYFGPGTRLLVL.

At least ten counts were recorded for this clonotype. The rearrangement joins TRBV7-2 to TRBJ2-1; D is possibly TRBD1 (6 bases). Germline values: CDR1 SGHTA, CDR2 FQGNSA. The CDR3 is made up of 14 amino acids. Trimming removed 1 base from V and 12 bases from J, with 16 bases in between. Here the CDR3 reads CASSLGTDSTGQFF. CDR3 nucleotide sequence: TGTGCCAGCAGCTTAGGAACGGACAGTACAGGGCAGTTCTTC.

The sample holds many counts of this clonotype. CDR3: CASSRTGHRNEQFF. As DNA, the CDR3 is TGTGCCAGCAGCCGTACGGGACACCGGAATGAGCAGTTCTTC. The V call is TRBV12-3 or TRBV12-4, the J call TRBJ2-1; D is possibly TRBD1 (6 bases). Trimming stripped 6 bases from V and 7 bases from J, with 16 bases between. The CDR3 spans 14 residues.

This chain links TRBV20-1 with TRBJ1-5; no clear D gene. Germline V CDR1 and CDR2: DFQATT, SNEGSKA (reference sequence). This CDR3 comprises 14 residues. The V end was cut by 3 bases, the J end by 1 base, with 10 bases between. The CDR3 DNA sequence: TGCAGTGCTAGTCGTCTCCTGAGCAATCAGCCCCAGCATTTT. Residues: CSASRLLSNQPQHF.

The CDR3 loop reads CAISEWQGETQYF. The CDR3 nucleotides read TGTGCCATCAGTGAGTGGCAGGGAGAGACCCAGTACTTC. The chain recombines TRBV10-3 with TRBJ2-5; weak D call: TRBD1 (5 bases). Germline CDR1 is ENHRY and CDR2 is SYGVKD. This CDR3 is built from 13 residues. The V end was cut by 1 base, the J end by 4 bases, with 7 bases between.

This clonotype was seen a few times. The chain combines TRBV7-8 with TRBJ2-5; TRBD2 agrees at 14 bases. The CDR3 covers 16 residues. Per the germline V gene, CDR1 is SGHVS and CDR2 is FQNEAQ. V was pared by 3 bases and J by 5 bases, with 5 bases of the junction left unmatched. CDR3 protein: CASSFLTSGGAETQYF. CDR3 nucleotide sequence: TGTGCCAGCAGCTTTCTGACTAGCGGGGGGGCTGAGACCCAGTACTTC.

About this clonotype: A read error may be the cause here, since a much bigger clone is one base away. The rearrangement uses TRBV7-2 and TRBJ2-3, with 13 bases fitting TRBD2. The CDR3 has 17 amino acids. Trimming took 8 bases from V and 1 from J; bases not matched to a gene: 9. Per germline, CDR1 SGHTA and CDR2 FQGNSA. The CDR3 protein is CASGSRLAGGGTDTQYF. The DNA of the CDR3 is TGTGCCAGCGGCTCAAGACTAGCGGGGGGTGGCACAGATACGCAGTATTTT.

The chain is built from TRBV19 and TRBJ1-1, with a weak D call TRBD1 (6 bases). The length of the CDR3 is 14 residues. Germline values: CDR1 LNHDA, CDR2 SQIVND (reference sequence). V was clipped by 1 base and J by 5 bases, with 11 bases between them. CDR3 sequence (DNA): TGTGCCAGTAGTATAGTGGGGGCACGGACTGAAGCTTTCTTT. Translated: CASSIVGARTEAFF.

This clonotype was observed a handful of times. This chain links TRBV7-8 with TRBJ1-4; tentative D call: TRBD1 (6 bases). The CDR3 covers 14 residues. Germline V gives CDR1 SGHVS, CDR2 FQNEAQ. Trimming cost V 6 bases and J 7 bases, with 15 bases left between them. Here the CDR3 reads CASRVGGPGEKLFF. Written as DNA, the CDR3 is TGTGCCAGCAGAGTAGGGGGGCCGGGTGAAAAACTGTTTTTT.

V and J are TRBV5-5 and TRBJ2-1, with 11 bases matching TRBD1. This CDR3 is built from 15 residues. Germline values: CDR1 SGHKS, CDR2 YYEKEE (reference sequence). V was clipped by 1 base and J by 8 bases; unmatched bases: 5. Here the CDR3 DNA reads TGTGCCAGCAGCTTGATGGGACAGGGGGTCGATGAGCAGTTCTTC. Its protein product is CASSLMGQGVDEQFF.

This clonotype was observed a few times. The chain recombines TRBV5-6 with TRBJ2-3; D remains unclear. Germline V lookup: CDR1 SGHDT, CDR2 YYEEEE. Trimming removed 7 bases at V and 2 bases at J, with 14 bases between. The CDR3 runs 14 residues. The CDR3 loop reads CASGKIALTDTQYF. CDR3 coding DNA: TGTGCCAGCGGGAAGATAGCCCTCACAGATACGCAGTATTTT.

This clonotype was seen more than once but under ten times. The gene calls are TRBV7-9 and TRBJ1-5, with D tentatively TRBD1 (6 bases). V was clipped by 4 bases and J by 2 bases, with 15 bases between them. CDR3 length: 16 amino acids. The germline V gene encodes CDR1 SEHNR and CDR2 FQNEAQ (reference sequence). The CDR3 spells CASSSWGADGNQPQHF. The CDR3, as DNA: TGTGCCAGCAGCTCATGGGGGGCAGACGGCAATCAGCCCCAGCATTTT. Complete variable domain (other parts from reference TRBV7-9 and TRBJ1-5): DTGVSQNPRHKITKRGQNVTFRCDPISEHNRLYWYRQTLGQGPEFLTYFQNEAQLEKSRLLSDRFSAERPKGSFSTLEIQRTEQGDSAMYLCASSSWGADGNQPQHFGDGTRLSIL.

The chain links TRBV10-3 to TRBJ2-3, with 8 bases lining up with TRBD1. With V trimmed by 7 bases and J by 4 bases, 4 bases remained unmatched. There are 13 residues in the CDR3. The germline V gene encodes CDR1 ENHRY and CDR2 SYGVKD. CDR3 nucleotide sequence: TGTGCCATCACTGGACAGGGCCCAGATACGCAGTATTTT. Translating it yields CAITGQGPDTQYF.

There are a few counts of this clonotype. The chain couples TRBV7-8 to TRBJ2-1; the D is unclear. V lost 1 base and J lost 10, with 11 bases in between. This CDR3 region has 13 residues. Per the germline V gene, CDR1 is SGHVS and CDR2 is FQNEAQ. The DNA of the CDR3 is TGTGCCAGCAGCTTAGGACCCGCCAGAGAGCAGTTCTTC. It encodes CASSLGPAREQFF.

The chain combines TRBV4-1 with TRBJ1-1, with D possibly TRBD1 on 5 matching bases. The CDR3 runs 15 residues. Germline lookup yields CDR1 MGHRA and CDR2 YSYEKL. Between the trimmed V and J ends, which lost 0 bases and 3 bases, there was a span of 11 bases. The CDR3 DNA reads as TGCGCCAGCAGCCAAGATGTGCAGGGACACACTGAAGCTTTCTTT. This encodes CASSQDVQGHTEAFF.

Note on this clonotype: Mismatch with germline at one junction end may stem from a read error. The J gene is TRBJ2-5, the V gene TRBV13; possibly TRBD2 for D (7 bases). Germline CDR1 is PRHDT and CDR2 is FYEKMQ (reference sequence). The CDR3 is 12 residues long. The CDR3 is CASSQVGGPQYF. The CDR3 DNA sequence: TGCGCCAGCAGCCAAGTGGGGGGGCCCCAGTACTTC. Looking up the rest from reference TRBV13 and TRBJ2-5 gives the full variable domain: AAGVIQSPRHLIKEKRETATLKCYPIPRHDTVYWYQQGPGQDPQFLISFYEKMQSDKGSIPDRFSAQQFSDYHSELNMSSLELGDSALYFCASSQVGGPQYFGPGTRLLVL.

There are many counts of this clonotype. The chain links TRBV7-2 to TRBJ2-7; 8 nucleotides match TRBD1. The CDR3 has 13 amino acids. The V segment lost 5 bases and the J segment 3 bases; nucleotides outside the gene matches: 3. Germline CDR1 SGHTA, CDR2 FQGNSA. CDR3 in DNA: TGTGCCAGCAGCGTCAGGGGGCACTACGAGCAGTACTTC. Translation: CASSVRGHYEQYF. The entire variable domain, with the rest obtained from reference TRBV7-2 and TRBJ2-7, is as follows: GAGVSQSPSNKVTEKGKDVELRCDPISGHTALYWYRQSLGQGLEFLIYFQGNSAPDKSGLPSDRFSAERTGGSVSTLTIQRTQQEDSAVYLCASSVRGHYEQYFGPGTRLTVT.

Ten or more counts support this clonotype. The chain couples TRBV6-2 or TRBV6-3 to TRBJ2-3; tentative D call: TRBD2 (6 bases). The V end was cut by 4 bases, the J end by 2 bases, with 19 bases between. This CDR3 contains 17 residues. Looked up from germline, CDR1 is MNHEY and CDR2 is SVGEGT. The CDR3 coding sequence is TGTGCCAGCAGTTCATTATTTAGCGGATTAGACACAGATACGCAGTATTTT. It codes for CASSSLFSGLDTDTQYF.

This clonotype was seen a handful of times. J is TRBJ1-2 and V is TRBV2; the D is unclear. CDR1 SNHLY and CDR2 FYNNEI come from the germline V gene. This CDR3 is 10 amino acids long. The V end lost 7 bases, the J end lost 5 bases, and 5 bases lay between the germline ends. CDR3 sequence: CASILYGYTF. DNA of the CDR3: TGTGCCAGCATACTGTATGGCTACACCTTC.

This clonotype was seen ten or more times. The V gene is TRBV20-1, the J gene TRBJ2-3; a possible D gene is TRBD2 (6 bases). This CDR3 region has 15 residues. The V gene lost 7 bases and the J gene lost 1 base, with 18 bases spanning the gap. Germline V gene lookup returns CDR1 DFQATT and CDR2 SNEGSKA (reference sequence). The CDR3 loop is CSVYQRGSGTDTQYF. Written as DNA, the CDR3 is TGCAGTGTCTATCAACGGGGGTCGGGCACAGATACGCAGTATTTT.

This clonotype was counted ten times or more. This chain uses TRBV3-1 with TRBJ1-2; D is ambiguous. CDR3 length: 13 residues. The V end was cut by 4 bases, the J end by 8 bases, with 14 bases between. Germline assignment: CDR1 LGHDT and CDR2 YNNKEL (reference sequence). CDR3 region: CASSPTRVGGYTF. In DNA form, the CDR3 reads TGTGCCAGCAGCCCGACTAGGGTTGGCGGCTACACCTTC.

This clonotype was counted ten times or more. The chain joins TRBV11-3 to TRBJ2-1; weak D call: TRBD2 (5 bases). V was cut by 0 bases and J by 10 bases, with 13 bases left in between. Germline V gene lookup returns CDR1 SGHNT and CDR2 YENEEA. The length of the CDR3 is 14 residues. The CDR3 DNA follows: TGTGCCAGCAGCTTAGATCGCACTAGACCCGAGCAGTTCTTC. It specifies CASSLDRTRPEQFF.

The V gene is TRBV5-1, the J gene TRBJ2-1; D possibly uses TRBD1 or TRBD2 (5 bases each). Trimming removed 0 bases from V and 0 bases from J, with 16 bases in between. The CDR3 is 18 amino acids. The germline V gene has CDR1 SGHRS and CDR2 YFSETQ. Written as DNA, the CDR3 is TGCGCCAGCAGCTTGGATACCGGGACCCTAAGCTCCTACAATGAGCAGTTCTTC. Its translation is CASSLDTGTLSSYNEQFF.